Listed below are T cell receptor beta chains from one sample, sequenced in a study of blood T cells in healthy people across ages. Via MiXCR, TCRdb re-called the 5' RACE reads, giving one row per CDR3 protein. There are about 1.8 million distinct CDR3 sequences in the sample; around half occur only once, and less than 2.5% lies in the top ten. The sequenced sample consisted of blood. Receptors originate from a woman aged 40 to 50 in good health. The CDR3 runs from the conserved cysteine through the conserved F or W. A D gene is named only where the DNA matches it firmly. The size of a clone is reported for some rows only, either as once, few or many, or as a class for expanded clones.

TRBV5-1	-	TRBD2	TRBJ2-1	TGCGCCAGCAGCCCCGGGACTAGCGGGGCAGAGCAGTTCTTC	CASSPGTSGAEQFF
TRBV20-1	-	-	TRBJ1-5	TGCAGTGCTAGAGATTTAGGGGAGGGCAAGCCCCAGCATTTT	CSARDLGEGKPQHF
TRBV7-2	few	-	TRBJ2-3	TGTGCCAGCAGCTTAGACGGTTCGGGGATATATACGCAGTATTTT	CASSLDGSGIYTQYF
TRBV27	once	-	TRBJ2-1	TGTGCCAGCAGCAATCTAGGCAATGAGCAGTTCTTC	CASSNLGNEQFF
TRBV6-2/TRBV6-3	few	TRBD2	TRBJ2-7	TGTGCCAGCAGTCAGGGACTAGCGGACTCCTACGAGCAGTACTTC	CASSQGLADSYEQYF
TRBV9	few	-	TRBJ2-1	TGTGCCAGCAGCCACCTTCTAGGGGTTGAGCAGTTCTTC	CASSHLLGVEQFF
TRBV20-1	-	-	TRBJ2-7	TGCAGTGCTAGAACCAGGGAGTCCTACGAGCAGTACTTC	CSARTRESYEQYF
TRBV6-6	-	TRBD1	TRBJ2-7	TGTGCCAGCAGTTACTCAGAGGGGGCTGGTGAGCAGTACTTC	CASSYSEGAGEQYF
TRBV7-9	few	-	TRBJ2-5	TGTGCCAGCAGCTTAGGGAGCGGAAGTACTTCCCAAGAGACCCAGTACTTC	CASSLGSGSTSQETQYF
TRBV27	-	-	TRBJ2-4	TGTGCCAGCAGGGGGGCGTTAGCCAAAAACATTCAGTACTTC	CASRGALAKNIQYF
TRBV7-9	-	-	TRBJ2-5	TGTGCCAGCAGCGTAGGCCTGGGGGCGGAGACCCAGTACTTC	CASSVGLGAETQYF
TRBV7-2	few	TRBD2	TRBJ2-5	TGTGCCAGCAGCCAAATGCTGGGGGGGTGGGAGACCCAGTACTTC	CASSQMLGGWETQYF
TRBV6-2/TRBV6-3	-	-	TRBJ2-2	TGTGCCAGCAGTTTGAGGGGGGCCCCCACCGGGGAGCTGTTTTTT	CASSLRGAPTGELFF
TRBV9	-	TRBD2	TRBJ2-1	TGTGCCAGCTCGAGCGGGGGGCAGAGTTGGCCCTACAATGAGCAGTTCTTC	CASSSGGQSWPYNEQFF
TRBV4-3	-	-	TRBJ1-6	TGCGCCAGCAGCCAAACAGGACCCAATTCACCCCTCCACTTT	CASSQTGPNSPLHF
TRBV21-1	-	-	TRBJ2-1	TGTGCCAGCAGCAAAGGTGAAACAGAAAGGTCCAATGAGCAGTTCTTC	CASSKGETERSNEQFF
TRBV7-9	-	TRBD1	TRBJ2-1	TGTGCCAGCAGCTATCAGGGGGACGTCACCTACAATGAGCAGTTCTTC	CASSYQGDVTYNEQFF
TRBV7-2	-	-	TRBJ2-1	TGTGCCATCAGCTTAGACCTCAATGAGCAGTTCTTC	CAISLDLNEQFF
TRBV28	few	-	TRBJ1-2	TGTGCCAGCACAAGGACAGTCTCCGGCTACACCTTC	CASTRTVSGYTF
TRBV11-1	-	TRBD2	TRBJ2-4	TGTGCCAGCAGCCCCCGGACTAGCGGGCGAAACAAAAACATTCAGTACTTC	CASSPRTSGRNKNIQYF
TRBV3-1	-	-	TRBJ2-6	TGTGCCAGCAGCCAAGAGGTCGGAGGGTGGGCCAACGTCCTGACTTTC	CASSQEVGGWANVLTF
TRBV7-2	-	TRBD2	TRBJ2-3	TGTGCCGTGAAGCGGGGGCCCGAAAGGCCTACGCAGTATTTT	CAVKRGPERPTQYF
TRBV6-2/TRBV6-3	-	-	TRBJ2-4	TGTGCCAGCAGTCGACCCCCAGCTGAAGCCAAAAACATTCAGTACTTC	CASSRPPAEAKNIQYF
TRBV7-8	-	TRBD1	TRBJ1-5	TGTGCCAGCAGCTTAGCGCGGTTCTCGGGACAGAATCAGCCCCAGCATTTT	CASSLARFSGQNQPQHF
TRBV7-7	-	-	TRBJ2-5	TGTGCTAGCAGACCTCCGGGTCAAGGAGGGACCCAGTACTTC	CASRPPGQGGTQYF
TRBV7-9	-	TRBD1	TRBJ2-4	TGTGCCAGCAGCTTATGGACAGGGGGCAGTCGGCAGTACTTC	CASSLWTGGSRQYF
TRBV7-8	-	-	TRBJ2-5	TGTGCCAGCAGCCCCCGGGAGTGGCAAGAGACCCAGTACTTC	CASSPREWQETQYF
TRBV21-1	-	-	TRBJ2-7	TGTGCCAGCAGCCCCGGGACAATTACGTGCGAGCAGTACTTC	CASSPGTITCEQYF
TRBV5-6	-	-	TRBJ2-7	TGTGCCAGCAGCTTGGGGACAGCGCCCGTATACGAGCAGTACTTC	CASSLGTAPVYEQYF
TRBV12-3/TRBV12-4	few	-	TRBJ2-7	TGTGCCAGCACCCCGGGACAAACCTACGAGCAGTACTTC	CASTPGQTYEQYF
TRBV6-1	-	-	TRBJ2-3	TGTGCCAGCACCCAGCTAGCGAAAACAGATACGCAGTATTTT	CASTQLAKTDTQYF
TRBV4-2	-	TRBD1	TRBJ2-7	TGTGCCAGCAGCCAAGGGACCGTGGGACAGATGGTGTACGAGCAGTACTTC	CASSQGTVGQMVYEQYF
TRBV29-1	few	TRBD1	TRBJ2-7	TGCAGCGTTGAAGATCGAAGGGGGCAATCCTACGAGCAGTACTTC	CSVEDRRGQSYEQYF
TRBV12-3/TRBV12-4	few	TRBD1	TRBJ2-1	TGTGCCAGCAGAGGACAGGGGTTCAACAATGAGCAGTTCTTC	CASRGQGFNNEQFF
TRBV5-1	-	TRBD1	TRBJ2-3	TGCGCCAGCAGCCTTCGGGACAGGCAATCAGATACGCAGTATTTT	CASSLRDRQSDTQYF
TRBV20-1	-	TRBD1	TRBJ1-4	TGCAGTGCTAGAGATCCCAGGGGGGATGAAAAACTGTTTTTT	CSARDPRGDEKLFF
TRBV6-5	-	TRBD1	TRBJ1-5	TGTGCCAGCAGTCCCTCGGACAGGTATAGCAATCAGCCCCAGCATTTT	CASSPSDRYSNQPQHF
TRBV7-3	few	-	TRBJ1-6	TGTGCCAGCAGCGCGGACCTTAATTCACCCCTCCACTTT	CASSADLNSPLHF
TRBV9	-	-	TRBJ2-2	TGTGCCAGCAGCCCCTCGGGGGGACAGTATAACACCGGGGAGCTGTTTTTT	CASSPSGGQYNTGELFF
TRBV11-3	few	TRBD1	TRBJ2-3	TGTGCCAGCAGCCCTGGGCCGGGACAGGGGAGAGATGGGACAGATACGCAGTATTTT	CASSPGPGQGRDGTDTQYF
TRBV20-1	-	TRBD1	TRBJ2-7	TGCAGTGCTAGAGATTCGGGGACAGGGATCGGCAGCCGTCAGATTTACGAGCAGTACTTC	CSARDSGTGIGSRQIYEQYF
TRBV10-3	-	-	TRBJ2-3	TGTGCCATCAGTGAAGCAGGCACAGATACGCAGTATTTT	CAISEAGTDTQYF
TRBV5-1	-	-	TRBJ2-3	TGCGCCAGCAGCTTGGAACGGATGCCCACAGATACGCAGTATTTT	CASSLERMPTDTQYF
TRBV7-2	-	-	TRBJ2-1	TGTGCCAGCAGCTTGGGGAACCCGACCTACTACAATGAGCGGTTCTTC	CASSLGNPTYYNERFF
TRBV10-3	-	-	TRBJ1-1	TGTGCCATCAGTGAACGGGGGTCGAACACTGAAGCTTTCTTT	CAISERGSNTEAFF
TRBV15	-	TRBD1	TRBJ1-2	TGTGCCACCAGCAGAGATTCGGGACAGGGAATGTTGGATGGCTACACCTTC	CATSRDSGQGMLDGYTF